The 16 T cell receptor beta chains reported below all come from one sample, sequenced in a study of cytomegalovirus exposure and HLA in healthy donors. It was with 60 Vbeta and 13 Jbeta primers that the PCR ran. The table came from immunoSEQ multiplex PCR; TCRdb's copy has only in-frame clones and leaves some out. The table lists 200,000 to 250,000 clones. Sequencing was done on a sample of PBMCs. The receptors were sampled from a girl aged 2 to 9 in good health and CMV-seropositive.

The chain has TRBV19 and TRBJ2-2; 7 bases match TRBD1. Germline assignment: CDR1 LNHDA and CDR2 SQIVND (reference sequence). Unmatched junction bases numbered 6, after V lost 5 bases and J lost 0 bases. CDR3 length: 16 amino acids. The DNA of the CDR3 is TGTGCCAGTAGTCCTTACAGGGGATCGAACACCGGGGAGCTGTTTTTT. Its protein is CASSPYRGSNTGELFF.

The chain uses TRBV5-1 and TRBJ2-2; tentative D call: TRBD2 (6 bases). Germline lookup yields CDR1 SGHRS and CDR2 YFSETQ. This CDR3 spans 17 amino acids. Trimming shortened V by 4 bases and J by 1 base, and 17 bases separated the two germline ends. CDR3 region: CASSLLAGSGNTGELFF. In DNA form, the CDR3 reads TGCGCCAGCAGCCTGCTGGCGGGGAGCGGGAACACCGGGGAGCTGTTTTTT.

This sequence joins TRBV6-5 and TRBJ1-1; no definite D call. The CDR3 has 14 amino acids. The V end lost 2 bases, the J end lost 5 bases, and 12 bases lay between the germline ends. Germline CDR1 reads MNHEY; CDR2 reads SVGAGI. The chain's CDR3 is CASSYAGGNTEAFF. In nucleotides, the CDR3 is TGTGCCAGCAGTTACGCGGGTGGCAATACTGAAGCTTTCTTT.

This rearrangement joins TRBV13 to TRBJ1-1; D is perhaps TRBD1 (5 bases). The CDR3 length is 13 residues. Trimming pared 5 bases from V and 7 bases from J, leaving 14 bases between. The germline V gene encodes CDR1 PRHDT and CDR2 FYEKMQ (reference sequence). The CDR3 region is CASSLAQENEAFF. The CDR3 DNA follows: TGTGCCAGCAGCCTCGCACAGGAAAATGAAGCTTTCTTT.

V is TRBV4-1 and J is TRBJ2-1; D may be TRBD1 (5 bases). The CDR3 length is 16 residues. V lost 3 bases, J lost 8 bases, and 20 bases lay in between. The germline V gene encodes CDR1 MGHRA and CDR2 YSYEKL. CDR3 coding DNA: TGCGCCAGCAGCCAGACCTGGGGCCTACGTAGAGATGAGCAGTTCTTC. Residues: CASSQTWGLRRDEQFF.

CDR3 amino acids: CASSPWTGHTEAFF. DNA for the CDR3: TGTGCCAGCAGCCCCTGGACAGGGCACACTGAAGCTTTCTTT. This chain joins TRBV7-9 and TRBJ1-1; TRBD1 matches at 8 bases. Trimming removed 5 bases from V and 3 bases from J; junction bases left unmatched: 5. This CDR3 comprises 14 residues. Germline V gene lookup returns CDR1 SEHNR and CDR2 FQNEAQ (reference sequence).

The chain employs TRBV28 and TRBJ2-7; TRBD1 aligns across 9 bases. V lost 1 base and J lost 2; bases outside the gene matches: 6. The CDR3 length is 16 residues. Germline V CDR1 and CDR2: MDHEN, SYDVKM. The CDR3 nucleotides read TGTGCCAGCAGTTTATTAGGGACAGGGTCGACCTACGAGCAGTACTTC. The encoded protein is CASSLLGTGSTYEQYF.

The chain recombines TRBV4-1 with TRBJ1-2; maybe TRBD1 (6 bases). CDR3 size: 17 residues. Trimming took 1 base from V and 3 from J, leaving 18 bases between them. Germline CDR1 is MGHRA and CDR2 is YSYEKL. CDR3 region: CASSQARLQGEDYGYTF. The DNA for the CDR3 is TGCGCCAGCAGCCAAGCTCGCCTACAGGGAGAAGACTATGGCTACACCTTC.

The genes are TRBV7-9 and TRBJ1-2, with a weak D call TRBD1 (5 bases). The CDR3 loop spans 13 amino acids. The germline V gene encodes CDR1 SEHNR and CDR2 FQNEAQ (reference sequence). Trimming removed 0 bases from V and 6 bases from J, with 8 bases in between. The chain's CDR3 is CASSLAGGNGYTF. CDR3 DNA: TGTGCCAGCAGCTTAGCCGGGGGAAATGGCTACACCTTC.

This rearrangement joins TRBV5-5 to TRBJ1-4, with D maybe TRBD1 (5 bases). The germline V gene encodes CDR1 SGHKS and CDR2 YYEKEE (reference sequence). V was trimmed by 3 bases and J by 0 bases, leaving 12 bases between them. The CDR3 is 16 residues long. The CDR3, as DNA: TGTGCCAGCAGCTCTTACGCAGGGACAACTAATGAAAAACTGTTTTTT. Amino acid sequence: CASSSYAGTTNEKLFF. The variable domain in full, with the rest retrieved from reference TRBV5-5 and TRBJ1-4, is DAGVTQSPTHLIKTRGQQVTLRCSPISGHKSVSWYQQVLGQGPQFIFQYYEKEERGRGNFPDRFSARQFPNYSSELNVNALLLGDSALYLCASSSYAGTTNEKLFFGSGTQLSVL.

The chain carries TRBV7-6 and TRBJ2-7, with D possibly matching TRBD2 (6 bases). The CDR3 sequence is 14 residues long. Trimming removed 5 bases from V and 2 bases from J, with 13 bases in between. Germline CDR1 reads SGHVS; CDR2 reads FNYEAQ. CDR3 nucleotide sequence: TGTGCCAGCAGCCCGGGACTGGGAACCTACGAGCAGTACTTC. This encodes CASSPGLGTYEQYF.

The chain carries TRBV10-3 and TRBJ2-7, with 7 bases identical to TRBD2. The CDR3 sequence is 14 residues long. Looked up from germline, CDR1 is ENHRY and CDR2 is SYGVKD. With V trimmed by 4 bases and J by 3 bases, 6 bases remained unmatched. The CDR3 nucleotides are TGTGCCATCAGTGTAGCGGGTCGGGACTACGAGCAGTACTTC. It encodes CAISVAGRDYEQYF.

The chain recombines TRBV6-5 with TRBJ2-7, with D possibly matching TRBD1 (7 bases). CDR1 is MNHEY and CDR2 is SVGAGI in the germline V gene. The V gene lost 6 bases and the J gene lost 7 bases, with 16 bases spanning the gap. The CDR3 contains 13 residues. This chain's CDR3 is CASSPPTGREQYF. In DNA, the CDR3 is TGTGCCAGCAGCCCCCCGACAGGGAGGGAGCAGTACTTC.

This chain uses TRBV30 with TRBJ1-1; 8 positions match TRBD1. Germline V gene lookup returns CDR1 GTSNPN and CDR2 SVGIG (reference sequence). The trim removed 3 bases at V and 5 bases at J, leaving 5 bases unmatched. The CDR3 is 13 residues long. In DNA, the CDR3 is TGTGCCTGGAGGGGACAGGCGAGGACTGAAGCTTTCTTT. Translation: CAWRGQARTEAFF.

V and J are TRBV19 and TRBJ2-3; D is possibly TRBD2 (6 bases). The germline gives CDR1 LNHDA, CDR2 SQIVND (reference sequence). This CDR3 has 15 amino acids. V shed 4 bases and J shed 0 bases, with 11 bases lying between them. This CDR3 reads CASSNGAGSTDTQYF. In DNA form, the CDR3 reads TGTGCCAGTAGTAACGGGGCGGGAAGCACAGATACGCAGTATTTT.

The chain uses TRBV7-3 and TRBJ2-3; TRBD2 is a possible D gene (6 bases). The CDR3 loop spans 19 amino acids. Germline-derived CDR1 and CDR2 are SGHTA and FQGTGA. The germline V and J ends were trimmed by 3 bases and 5 bases, with 27 bases remaining between them. The CDR3 loop is CASSFPGTLAGLLQDTQYF. The CDR3 DNA follows: TGTGCCAGCAGCTTCCCCGGAACACTAGCCGGATTGTTGCAAGATACGCAGTATTTT.